The 29 T cell receptor beta chains presented below share a single source sample, sequenced in a study of CD8 T cells in ankylosing spondylitis. One entry per CDR3 protein results from TCRdb running MiXCR on the 5' RACE reads. The profile shows about 340,000 distinct CDR3 sequences, roughly 14% of them singletons. The sequencing sample was made of blood, either unsorted or a sorted T cell fraction (not recorded which). Receptor source: a male donor with ankylosing spondylitis or in good health (not recorded which).

V gene TRBV25-1 combines with J gene TRBJ1-2; no firm D call. Trimming removed 7 bases from V and 6 bases from J, with 9 bases in between. CDR1 is MGHDK, CDR2 SYGVNS, per germline. This CDR3 contains 11 residues. CDR3 protein: CASTGRNGYTF. CDR3 bases: TGTGCCAGCACAGGACGGAATGGCTACACCTTC.

This clonotype was counted ten times or more. A read error may produce the germline difference seen at one junction end. The V call is TRBV5-1, the J call TRBJ2-3; 11 bases match TRBD2. CDR1 is SGHRS, CDR2 YFSETQ, per germline. The CDR3 loop spans 16 amino acids. In DNA form, the CDR3 reads TGCGCCAGCAGATTGGGACTAGCGGCTGGCACAGATACGCAGTATTTT. It specifies CASRLGLAAGTDTQYF.

A few counts support this clonotype. The chain uses TRBV28 and TRBJ1-6; 10 bases agree with TRBD1. In germline, CDR1 is MDHEN, CDR2 SYDVKM. This CDR3 has 16 residues. J lost 4 bases, V lost 5 bases, and 5 bases had no gene match. CDR3 DNA: TGTGCCAGCAGTCCCCGGGACAGGGGTTATAATTCACCCCTCCACTTT. Translation gives CASSPRDRGYNSPLHF.

This clonotype was counted at least ten times. V gene TRBV7-2 combines with J gene TRBJ2-5, with TRBD1 identical over 7 bases. V lost 3 bases, J lost 4 bases, and 8 bases stayed unmatched. The CDR3 runs 15 residues. Germline CDR1 SGHTA, CDR2 FQGNSA. Here the CDR3 reads CASSLRQGKGETQYF. Written as DNA, the CDR3 is TGTGCCAGCAGCTTGAGACAGGGTAAAGGAGAGACCCAGTACTTC.

The table lists this clonotype with a few counts. J is TRBJ2-3 and V is TRBV29-1, with 14 bases matching TRBD2. V trimming: 1 base; J trimming: 8 bases; junction bases outside the gene matches: 8. CDR1 is SQVTM, CDR2 ANQGSEA, per germline. CDR3 size: 16 residues. CDR3 residues: CSVEVRLAGGPSTQYF. Here the CDR3 DNA reads TGCAGCGTTGAAGTCCGACTAGCGGGGGGGCCTAGTACGCAGTATTTT.

The CDR3 protein is CASSPGTSGGLKDTQYF. CDR3 DNA sequence: TGTGCCAGCAGTCCGGGGACTAGCGGGGGCCTTAAGGATACGCAGTATTTT. The chain employs TRBV6-1 and TRBJ2-3, with 14 bases aligning to TRBD2. Germline V gene data show CDR1 as MNHNS and CDR2 as SASEGT. The CDR3 is 17 residues long. V lost 5 bases and J lost 6; bases outside the gene matches: 10.

There are a few counts of this clonotype. This sequence joins TRBV5-6 and TRBJ1-4; 8 bases match TRBD1. The CDR3 loop spans 15 amino acids. Germline lookup yields CDR1 SGHDT and CDR2 YYEEEE. Trimming cost V 3 bases and J 8 bases; bases outside gene matches: 9. The CDR3 sequence is CASSSQTGAREKLFF. The CDR3 nucleotides are TGTGCCAGCAGCTCCCAGACAGGGGCGAGGGAAAAACTGTTTTTT.

This clonotype has a handful of counts. This chain links TRBV29-1 with TRBJ2-1; D unclear. The CDR3 contains 14 residues. The V end was cut by 6 bases, the J end by 0 bases, with 12 bases between. CDR1 is SQVTM, CDR2 ANQGSEA, per germline. The CDR3 here is CSVASRTSYNEQFF. Here the CDR3 DNA reads TGCAGCGTCGCCTCTAGAACCTCCTACAATGAGCAGTTCTTC.

The chain joins TRBV6-4 to TRBJ1-6, with D unclear. CDR1 is MRHNA, CDR2 SNTAGT, per germline. V was pared by 2 bases and J by 3 bases, with 2 bases between. This CDR3 has 13 residues. CDR3 sequence (DNA): TGTGCCAGCAGTGACAACTATAATTCACCCCTCCACTTT. It encodes CASSDNYNSPLHF.

The chain's CDR3 is CATSHPGTQGNEQFF. The CDR3 DNA follows: TGTGCCACCTCTCACCCCGGCACCCAGGGGAATGAGCAGTTCTTC. This chain connects TRBV12-3 or TRBV12-4 to TRBJ2-1, with a possible D match to TRBD1 (6 bases). CDR3 length: 15 residues. Trimming stripped 10 bases from V and 7 bases from J, with 23 bases between.

The chain employs TRBV24-1 and TRBJ2-1; D remains unclear. Per germline, CDR1 KGHDR and CDR2 SFDVKD. This CDR3 contains 16 residues. Trimming cost V 2 bases and J 4 bases, with 14 bases left between them. Written as DNA, the CDR3 is TGTGCCACCAGTGATTCCACCAGAGGAATTTACAATGAGCAGTTCTTC. Translated, it gives CATSDSTRGIYNEQFF.

V usage is TRBV3-1 and J usage is TRBJ2-7; D is ambiguous. V was clipped by 5 bases and J by 2 bases, with 4 bases between them. Germline V CDR1 and CDR2: LGHDT, YNNKEL (reference sequence). The CDR3 is 11 amino acids. Written as DNA, the CDR3 is TGTGCCAGCAGCGCCGCCTACGAGCAGTACTTC. Protein product: CASSAAYEQYF.

In the case of this clonotype: Germline is not matched at one junction end, which may reflect a read error. The J gene is TRBJ2-3, the V gene TRBV7-8, with 11 bases lining up with TRBD2. The CDR3 covers 16 residues. CDR1 SGHVS and CDR2 FQNEAQ come from the germline V gene. The CDR3 region is CASRFSGGAETDTQYF. The CDR3 region has the DNA TGTGCCAGCCGCTTTAGCGGGGGGGCGGAGACAGATACGCAGTATTTT. Based on the CDR3 plus reference TRBV7-8 and TRBJ2-3, the full variable domain is GAGVSQSPRYKVAKRGQDVALRCDPISGHVSLFWYQQALGQGPEFLTYFQNEAQLDKSGLPSDRFFAERPEGSVSTLKIQRTQQEDSAVYLCASRFSGGAETDTQYFGPGTRLTVL.

This clonotype was counted only a few times. The CDR3 is CASSLVGGGQTQYF. DNA of the CDR3: TGTGCCAGCAGCTTGGTAGGCGGGGGTCAGACCCAGTACTTC. The chain employs TRBV5-4 and TRBJ2-5, with 7 bases lining up with TRBD2. The germline V gene has CDR1 SGHNT and CDR2 YYREEE (reference sequence). This CDR3 has 14 residues. V lost 0 bases, J lost 6 bases, and 5 bases stayed unmatched.

This clonotype was recorded many times. The genes are TRBV7-9 and TRBJ1-2, with 8 bases aligning to TRBD1. V gave up 5 bases and J gave up 4 bases; unmatched junction bases: 3. This CDR3 is built from 13 residues. Germline V gene lookup returns CDR1 SEHNR and CDR2 FQNEAQ (reference sequence). The CDR3 is CASSRTGIYGYTF. CDR3 nucleotides: TGTGCCAGCAGCCGGACAGGGATCTATGGCTACACCTTC.

This clonotype showed up just a few times. This chain links TRBV12-3 or TRBV12-4 with TRBJ1-5; D might be TRBD1 (5 bases). V was shortened by 3 bases and J by 7 bases, with 13 bases between the two germline ends. The CDR3 loop spans 14 amino acids. CDR3 amino acids: CASSFSGALQPQHF. The CDR3 DNA sequence: TGTGCCAGCAGTTTTTCCGGGGCATTACAGCCCCAGCATTTT.

This clonotype was detected only a few times. The germline gene is not matched at one end of the junction; a read error may be the cause. The rearrangement uses TRBV19 and TRBJ2-7; perhaps TRBD2 as D (6 bases). The CDR3 totals 14 residues. Germline V gives CDR1 LNHDA, CDR2 SQIVND (reference sequence). In DNA, the CDR3 is TGTGCCAGTAGTATAGCCCCGGGGGATACCGAGAAGTACTTC. It encodes CASSIAPGDTEKYF. Combining the CDR3 with reference TRBV19 and TRBJ2-7 gives the whole variable domain DGGITQSPKYLFRKEGQNVTLSCEQNLNHDAMYWYRQDPGQGLRLIYYSQIVNDFQKGDIAEGYSVSREKKESFPLTVTSAQKNPTAFYLCASSIAPGDTEKYFGPGTRLTVT.

The chain joins TRBV29-1 to TRBJ2-3; 7 bases agree with TRBD2. Germline trimming cut 4 bases from V and 1 base from J; bases unmatched to any gene: 5. The CDR3 has 14 residues. Looked up from germline, CDR1 is SQVTM and CDR2 is ANQGSEA. This CDR3 is CSVVWLAGTDTQYF. The CDR3 bases are TGCAGCGTTGTGTGGCTAGCGGGCACAGATACGCAGTATTTT.

V gene TRBV10-3 combines with J gene TRBJ2-1, with D tentatively TRBD2 (5 bases). Germline CDR1 and CDR2: ENHRY and SYGVKD. The V and J ends lost 6 bases and 3 bases respectively, with 9 bases between them. This CDR3 comprises 13 residues. Here the CDR3 DNA reads TGTGCCATCAGGACTACCCTCTACAATGAGCAGTTCTTC. It yields the protein CAIRTTLYNEQFF.

Only a few counts were recorded for this clonotype. This sequence joins TRBV5-4 and TRBJ2-5, with D possibly being TRBD1 or TRBD2 (5 bases each). Germline CDR1 is SGHNT and CDR2 is YYREEE (reference sequence). V was pared by 2 bases and J by 0 bases, with 11 bases between. The CDR3 runs to 15 residues. The CDR3 protein is CASSLYGTYQETQYF. CDR3 DNA sequence: TGTGCCAGCAGCTTATACGGGACGTACCAAGAGACCCAGTACTTC.

This clonotype was counted at least ten times. An end of the junction differs from the germline gene, which may be a read error. The genes are TRBV9 and TRBJ2-3, with TRBD2 matching over 8 bases. Germline lookup yields CDR1 SGDLS and CDR2 YYNGEE. This CDR3 contains 14 residues. CDR3: CASSVAGYTDTQYF. In nucleotides, the CDR3 is TGTGCCAGCAGTGTAGCGGGGTACACAGATACGCAGTATTTT.

The chain is built from TRBV13 and TRBJ1-2; no clear D gene. CDR1 is PRHDT, CDR2 FYEKMQ, per germline (reference sequence). Trimming pared 1 base from V and 4 bases from J, leaving 10 bases between. This CDR3 region has 14 residues. The CDR3 DNA follows: TGTGCCAGCAGCTTAGAGTTCGGGGTCTATGGCTACACCTTC. It translates to CASSLEFGVYGYTF. The full variable domain, rest sourced from reference TRBV13 and TRBJ1-2, is AAGVIQSPRHLIKEKRETATLKCYPIPRHDTVYWYQQGPGQDPQFLISFYEKMQSDKGSIPDRFSAQQFSDYHSELNMSSLELGDSALYFCASSLEFGVYGYTFGSGTRLTVV.

A few counts support this clonotype. This sequence joins TRBV19 and TRBJ2-4, with D possibly matching TRBD2 (6 bases). Trimming removed 7 bases from V and 0 bases from J, with 13 bases in between. Germline CDR1 reads LNHDA; CDR2 reads SQIVND (reference sequence). This CDR3 is built from 15 residues. The DNA of the CDR3 is TGTGCCAGTACGCCAGAGGGACTAGCCAAAAACATTCAGTACTTC. Translated, it gives CASTPEGLAKNIQYF.

This sequence joins TRBV25-1 and TRBJ1-1, with D perhaps matching TRBD1 (6 bases). Trimming took 4 bases from V and 11 from J, leaving 14 bases between them. From germline, CDR1 is MGHDK and CDR2 SYGVNS. CDR3 length: 12 residues. Here the CDR3 reads CASSADSSVAFF. For the CDR3, the DNA is TGTGCCAGCAGTGCGGACAGTTCGGTGGCTTTCTTT.

Only a few counts were recorded for this clonotype. This sequence joins TRBV5-1 and TRBJ2-3, with D tentatively TRBD1 or TRBD2 (5 bases each). V shed 3 bases and J shed 2 bases, with 13 bases lying between them. Germline-derived CDR1 and CDR2 are SGHRS and YFSETQ. CDR3 size: 15 residues. CDR3 sequence (DNA): TGCGCCAGCAGCTCAATAGGGACCTCCACAGATACGCAGTATTTT. It specifies CASSSIGTSTDTQYF.

This clonotype was picked up many times. The gene calls are TRBV5-1 and TRBJ1-4, with 7 bases that match TRBD1. Germline-derived CDR1 and CDR2 are SGHRS and YFSETQ. Trimming removed 2 bases from V and 6 bases from J; junction bases left unmatched: 4. The CDR3 is 14 amino acids. CDR3 amino acids: CASSFDRADEKLFF. The DNA of the CDR3 is TGCGCCAGCAGCTTCGACAGGGCGGATGAAAAACTGTTTTTT.

This clonotype was detected a few times. The chain uses TRBV12-3 or TRBV12-4 and TRBJ2-7; 10 bases are a match to TRBD1. J gave up 5 bases and V 8 bases, and 6 bases lay outside the gene matches. This CDR3 comprises 13 residues. The DNA for the CDR3 is TGTGCCAGCGGGGGACAGGGGTTCGACGAGCAGTACTTC. Its protein product is CASGGQGFDEQYF.

The chain has TRBV3-1 and TRBJ1-1; D ambiguous. CDR3 length: 13 residues. CDR1 is LGHDT and CDR2 is YNNKEL in the germline V gene (reference sequence). Trimming cost V 6 bases and J 1 base, with 9 bases left between them. CDR3 sequence reads: CASRDGPNTEAFF. DNA for the CDR3: TGTGCCAGCAGGGACGGCCCGAACACTGAAGCTTTCTTT.

The chain is built from TRBV29-1 and TRBJ2-3, with 12 bases matching TRBD2. Trimming took 4 bases from V and 5 from J; bases not matched to a gene: 7. This CDR3 is built from 15 residues. The germline CDR1 and CDR2 sequences are SQVTM and ANQGSEA. Here the CDR3 DNA reads TGCAGCGTTGTTTCTAGCGGGAGGGCTGTAGATACGCAGTATTTT. As protein: CSVVSSGRAVDTQYF.